This T cell receptor beta chain originates from a study of CD8 T cells in ankylosing spondylitis. Study-wide results and limits: Clones linked to disease were reported to show significant enrichment in matched ankylosing spondylitis synovial fluid. Clones that were linked to disease were CD8+ and were relatively rare in peripheral blood. In reactive arthritis synovial fluid and blood, some motif variants had been reported before. One TCR beta motif, made up of several highly homologous variants, appeared characteristic of ankylosing spondylitis blood.

Germline V lookup: CDR1 SGHTA, CDR2 FQGNSA. V shed 4 bases, J shed 5 bases, and the junction held 6 bases outside the gene matches. The CDR3 length is 15 residues. In regard to this clonotype: Its target is unknown.

With molecular barcodes, quantitative 5'-RACE was used to make the TCR beta libraries. One entry per CDR3 protein results from TCRdb running MiXCR on the 5' RACE reads. The sample contains approximately 400,000 distinct CDR3 sequences, roughly 15% of which appear only once. This clonotype originated in a male donor with ankylosing spondylitis. This rearrangement joins TRBV7-2 to TRBJ2-2, with 8 bases matching TRBD1. The sequenced sample was blood, either unsorted or a sorted T cell fraction (not recorded which). CDR3 coding DNA: TGTGCCAGCAGCTACCAGGGGGCGGGGACCGGGGAGCTGTTTTTT. Protein sequence: CASSYQGAGTGELFF. The full variable domain, rest sourced from reference TRBV7-2 and TRBJ2-2, is GAGVSQSPSNKVTEKGKDVELRCDPISGHTALYWYRQSLGQGLEFLIYFQGNSAPDKSGLPSDRFSAERTGGSVSTLTIQRTQQEDSAVYLCASSYQGAGTGELFFGEGSRLTVL.